This T cell receptor (beta chain) was captured by sequencing in a study of blood T cell repertoires in COVID-19. Study-wide context: Both acute and convalescent COVID-19 samples were obtained from the United States, Italy and Spain.

This CDR3 comprises 11 residues. CDR1 and CDR2 (germline): SQVTM, ANQGSEA. Trimming at V came to 5 bases and at J to 5 bases, leaving 1 base not matched to a gene. Original processing methods: Nucleated cell counts were estimated from reference gene primer amplification. Profiled with immunoSEQ multiplex PCR; TCRdb holds only in-frame clones, not every one. The V and J calls and the clone size are those of that table, but D and trimming were determined from the DNA. The table lists 140,000 to 150,000 clones, 87% of them singletons, with approximately 11% in the top ten. Those enrolled, adults aged about 18 to 89 years, came from 24 US areas. Clinical histories supplied by participants themselves formed the basis of cohort assignment.

V usage is TRBV29-1 and J usage is TRBJ1-2; 8 nucleotides align to TRBD1. This TCR came from a man aged 60 to 69 who had recovered from COVID-19. Sample: PBMCs or T cells enriched from blood (not recorded which). The CDR3 spells CSVRTGYGYTF. The CDR3 DNA reads as TGCAGCGTTAGGACAGGGTATGGCTACACCTTC.